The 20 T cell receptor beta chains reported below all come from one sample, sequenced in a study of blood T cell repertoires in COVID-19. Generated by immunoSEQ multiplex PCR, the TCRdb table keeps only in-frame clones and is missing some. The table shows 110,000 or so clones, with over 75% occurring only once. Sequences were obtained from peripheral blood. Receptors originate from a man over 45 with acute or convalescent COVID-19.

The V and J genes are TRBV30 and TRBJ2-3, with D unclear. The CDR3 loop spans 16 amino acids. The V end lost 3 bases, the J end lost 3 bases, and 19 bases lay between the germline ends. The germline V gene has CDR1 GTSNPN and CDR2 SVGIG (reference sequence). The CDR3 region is CAWSALARRGTDTQYF. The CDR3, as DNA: TGTGCCTGGAGCGCCCTGGCGAGGAGAGGAACAGATACGCAGTATTTT.

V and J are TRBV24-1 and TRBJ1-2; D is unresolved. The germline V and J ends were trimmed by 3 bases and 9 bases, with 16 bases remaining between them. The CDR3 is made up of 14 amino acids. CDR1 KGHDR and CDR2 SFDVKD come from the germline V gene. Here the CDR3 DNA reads TGTGCCACCAGTGATCCTGCCCGAACCAGGAGCTACACCTTC. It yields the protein CATSDPARTRSYTF.

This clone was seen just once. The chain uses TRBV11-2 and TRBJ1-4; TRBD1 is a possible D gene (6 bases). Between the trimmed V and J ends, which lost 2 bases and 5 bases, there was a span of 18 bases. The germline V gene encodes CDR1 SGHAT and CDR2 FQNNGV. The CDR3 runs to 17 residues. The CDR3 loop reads CASSLYGGQLTNEKLFF. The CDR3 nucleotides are TGTGCCAGCAGCTTATACGGGGGGCAGCTTACAAATGAAAAACTGTTTTTT.

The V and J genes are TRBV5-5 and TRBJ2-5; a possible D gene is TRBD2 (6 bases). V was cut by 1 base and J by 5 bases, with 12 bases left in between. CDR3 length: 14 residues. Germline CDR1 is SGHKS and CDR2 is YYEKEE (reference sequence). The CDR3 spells CASSLRLDGETQYF. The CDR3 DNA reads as TGTGCCAGCAGCTTGCGACTAGACGGGGAGACCCAGTACTTC.

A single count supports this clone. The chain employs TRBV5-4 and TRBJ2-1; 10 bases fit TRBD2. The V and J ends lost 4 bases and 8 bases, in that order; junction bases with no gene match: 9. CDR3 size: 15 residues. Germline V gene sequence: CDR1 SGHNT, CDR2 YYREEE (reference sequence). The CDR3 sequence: CASSLGTSARDEQFF. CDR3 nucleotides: TGTGCCAGCAGCCTAGGGACTAGCGCCCGCGATGAGCAGTTCTTC.

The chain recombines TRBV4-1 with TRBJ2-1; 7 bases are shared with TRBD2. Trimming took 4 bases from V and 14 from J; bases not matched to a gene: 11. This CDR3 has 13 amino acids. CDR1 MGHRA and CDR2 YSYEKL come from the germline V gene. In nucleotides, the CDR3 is TGCGCCAGCAGCCGTAGTGGGGTACGGGAGGAGTTCTTC. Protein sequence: CASSRSGVREEFF.

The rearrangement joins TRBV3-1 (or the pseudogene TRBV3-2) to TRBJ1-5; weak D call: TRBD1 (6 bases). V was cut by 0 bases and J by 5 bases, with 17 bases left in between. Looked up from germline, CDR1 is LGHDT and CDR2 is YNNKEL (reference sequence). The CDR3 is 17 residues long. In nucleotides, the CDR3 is TGTGCCAGCAGCCAAGACCTCAGGGCAGGGGTAGATCAGCCCCAGCATTTT. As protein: CASSQDLRAGVDQPQHF.

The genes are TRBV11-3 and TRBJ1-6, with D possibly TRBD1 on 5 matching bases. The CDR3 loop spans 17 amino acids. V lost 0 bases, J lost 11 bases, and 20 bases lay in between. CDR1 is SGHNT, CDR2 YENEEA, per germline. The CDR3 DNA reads TGTGCCAGCAGCTTAGATATCCCACCGGCAGGGAAAGCACCCCTCCACTTT. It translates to CASSLDIPPAGKAPLHF.

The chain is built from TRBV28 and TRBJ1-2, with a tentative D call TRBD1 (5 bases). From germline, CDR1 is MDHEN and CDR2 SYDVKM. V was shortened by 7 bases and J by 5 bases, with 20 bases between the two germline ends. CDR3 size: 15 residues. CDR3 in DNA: TGTGCCAGCACCACGTCTGGGGCAGGCGTTTATGGCTACACCTTC. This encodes CASTTSGAGVYGYTF.

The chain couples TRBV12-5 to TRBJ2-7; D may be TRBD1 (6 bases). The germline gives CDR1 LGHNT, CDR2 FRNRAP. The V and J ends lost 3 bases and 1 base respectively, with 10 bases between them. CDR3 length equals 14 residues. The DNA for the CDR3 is TGTGCTAGTGGTTTCCCACAGGGATCCTACGAGCAGTACTTC. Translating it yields CASGFPQGSYEQYF.

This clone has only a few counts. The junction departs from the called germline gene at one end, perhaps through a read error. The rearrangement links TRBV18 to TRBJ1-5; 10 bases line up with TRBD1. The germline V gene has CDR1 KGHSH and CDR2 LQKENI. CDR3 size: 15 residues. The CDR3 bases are TGTGCCAGCACACCGGGACAGGGGACGGGCCAGCCCCAGCATTTT. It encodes CASTPGQGTGQPQHF.

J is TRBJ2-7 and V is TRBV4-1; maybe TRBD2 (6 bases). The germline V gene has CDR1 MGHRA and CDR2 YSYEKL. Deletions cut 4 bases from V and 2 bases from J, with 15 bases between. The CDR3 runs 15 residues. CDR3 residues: CASSRSPAGTYEQYF. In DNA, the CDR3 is TGCGCCAGCAGCCGAAGTCCCGCGGGGACCTACGAGCAGTACTTC.

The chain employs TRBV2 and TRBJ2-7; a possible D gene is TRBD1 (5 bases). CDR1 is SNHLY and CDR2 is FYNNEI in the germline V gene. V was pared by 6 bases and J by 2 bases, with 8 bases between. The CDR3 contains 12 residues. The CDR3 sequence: CASSRVTYEQYF. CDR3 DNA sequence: TGTGCCAGCAGCAGGGTTACCTACGAGCAGTACTTC.

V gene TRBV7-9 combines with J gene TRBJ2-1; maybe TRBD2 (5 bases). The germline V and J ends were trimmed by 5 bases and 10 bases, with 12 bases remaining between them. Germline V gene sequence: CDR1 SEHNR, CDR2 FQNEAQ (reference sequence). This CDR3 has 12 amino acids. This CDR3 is CASSTTAVEQFF. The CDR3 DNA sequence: TGTGCCAGCAGCACTACAGCGGTCGAGCAGTTCTTC.

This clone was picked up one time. The CDR3 DNA sequence: TGTGCCAGCTCACCGCGACAGATTTTCGCTAACTATGGCTACACCTTC. Translated, it gives CASSPRQIFANYGYTF. This rearrangement joins TRBV18 to TRBJ1-2, with D possibly being TRBD1 (5 bases). Trimming took off 3 bases at V and 0 bases at J, with 14 bases between the two ends. This CDR3 comprises 16 residues. The germline V gene encodes CDR1 KGHSH and CDR2 LQKENI. Looking up the rest from reference TRBV18 and TRBJ1-2 gives the full variable domain: NAGVMQNPRHLVRRRGQEARLRCSPMKGHSHVYWYRQLPEEGLKFMVYLQKENIIDESGMPKERFSAEFPKEGPSILRIQQVVRGDSAAYFCASSPRQIFANYGYTFGSGTRLTVV.

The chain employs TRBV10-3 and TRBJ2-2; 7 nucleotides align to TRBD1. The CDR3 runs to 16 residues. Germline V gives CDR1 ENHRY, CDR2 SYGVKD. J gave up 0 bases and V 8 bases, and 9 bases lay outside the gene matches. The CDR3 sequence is CAISGTGQANTGELFF. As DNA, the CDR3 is TGTGCCATCTCGGGTACTGGACAGGCGAACACCGGGGAGCTGTTTTTT.

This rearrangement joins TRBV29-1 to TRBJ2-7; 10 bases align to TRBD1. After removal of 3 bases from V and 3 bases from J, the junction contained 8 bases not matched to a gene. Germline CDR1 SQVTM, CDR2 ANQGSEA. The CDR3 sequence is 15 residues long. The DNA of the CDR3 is TGCAGCGTTGAGTCTCGGGACAGGGGATACTACGAGCAGTACTTC. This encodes CSVESRDRGYYEQYF.

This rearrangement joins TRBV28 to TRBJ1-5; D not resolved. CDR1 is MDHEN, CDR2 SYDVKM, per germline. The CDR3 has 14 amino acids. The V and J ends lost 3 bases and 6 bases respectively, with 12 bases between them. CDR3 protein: CASSLRVDRQPQHF. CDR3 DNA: TGTGCCAGCAGTTTGAGGGTGGACCGTCAGCCCCAGCATTTT. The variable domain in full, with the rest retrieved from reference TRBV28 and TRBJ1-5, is DVKVTQSSRYLVKRTGEKVFLECVQDMDHENMFWYRQDPGLGLRLIYFSYDVKMKEKGDIPEGYSVSREKKERFSLILESASTNQTSMYLCASSLRVDRQPQHFGDGTRLSIL.

The CDR3 spells CASNGGGRNGYTF. The CDR3 DNA follows: TGTGCCAGCAACGGGGGGGGTAGGAATGGCTACACCTTC. This chain joins TRBV6-5 and TRBJ1-2; maybe TRBD1 (5 bases). This CDR3 has 13 residues. V was clipped by 7 bases and J by 6 bases, with 15 bases between them. Germline lookup yields CDR1 MNHEY and CDR2 SVGAGI.

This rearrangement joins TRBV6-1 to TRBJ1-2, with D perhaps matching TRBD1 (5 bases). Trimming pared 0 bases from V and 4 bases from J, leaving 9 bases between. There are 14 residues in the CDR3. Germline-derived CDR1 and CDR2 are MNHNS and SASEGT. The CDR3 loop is CASSEAWQGYGYTF. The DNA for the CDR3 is TGTGCCAGCAGTGAAGCTTGGCAGGGCTATGGCTACACCTTC.